One sample yielded the 3 T cell receptor beta chains listed below, sequenced in a study of beta chain features in type 1 diabetes. Expressed TCRB transcripts were sequenced, since all the RNA that had been isolated was reverse transcribed. Clones were read by immunoSEQ multiplex PCR, and TCRdb kept only the in-frame ones, dropping some. The sample has hundreds of thousands of clones; around 12% are singletons. Study-wide results and caveats: Type 1 diabetes patients showed a moderate but significant shortening of TCRB CDR3s in all four CD4+ subsets.

These TCRs' antigens remain unknown. Sequenced input: naive CD4+ T cells from blood. The receptors stem from a woman aged 18-35 years with type 1 diabetes.

This clone was detected only a few times. The V call is TRBV27, the J call TRBJ1-2; possibly TRBD1 for D (5 bases). Germline assignment: CDR1 MNHEY and CDR2 SMNVEV (reference sequence). CDR3 size: 15 residues. With 4 bases removed from V and 3 bases from J, the gap between germline ends came to 15 bases. CDR3 loop: CASSSRGIGDYGYTF. In nucleotides, the CDR3 is TGTGCCAGCAGTTCCCGGGGGATCGGAGACTATGGCTACACCTTC.

V usage is TRBV4-3 and J usage is TRBJ2-5, with 7 positions matching TRBD2. The CDR3 sequence is 18 residues long. Germline CDR1 is LGHNA and CDR2 is YSLEER. V shed 4 bases, J shed 2 bases, and the junction held 16 bases outside the gene matches. CDR3 nucleotides: TGCGCCAGCAGCCTCCCTAATGGATGGGGGGGGATTCAAGAGACCCAGTACTTC. Its protein is CASSLPNGWGGIQETQYF.

This clone was observed a handful of times. V usage is TRBV7-6 and J usage is TRBJ2-1; TRBD2 matches at 10 bases. The CDR3 consists of 17 residues. The V and J ends lost 5 bases and 6 bases, in that order; junction bases with no gene match: 13. Germline loops: CDR1 SGHVS, CDR2 FNYEAQ. The CDR3 loop reads CASSQRLAGLLVNEQFF. The CDR3 DNA is TGTGCCAGCAGCCAACGACTAGCGGGCTTACTAGTCAATGAGCAGTTCTTC.